Listed here are 6 T cell receptor beta chains from one sample, sequenced in a study of Tregs in tolerant kidney transplant recipients. Libraries were prepared by immunoSEQ multiplex PCR; TCRdb keeps only in-frame clonotypes and omits some of them. The sample contains fewer than 60,000 clones, around 90% of which appear only once. Recipients received nonmyeloablative bone marrow transplants from related graft donors, with transient mixed chimerism. Material: CD8+ T cells from blood (PBMCs), obtained 24 months after the transplant. These receptors came from a human patient who received a combined kidney and bone marrow transplant. Some T cells may be transferred from the graft donor.

This clone was seen a single time. The gene calls are TRBV4-1 and TRBJ1-2, with a tentative D call TRBD1 (5 bases). The CDR3 sequence is 14 residues long. Trimming removed 5 bases at V and 2 bases at J, with 12 bases between. Germline values: CDR1 MGHRA, CDR2 YSYEKL. The CDR3 is CASSVGVRNYGYTF. The DNA for the CDR3 is TGCGCCAGCAGCGTAGGGGTCCGGAACTATGGCTACACCTTC.

This chain joins TRBV7-9 and TRBJ2-7; TRBD1 agrees at 11 bases. This CDR3 region has 15 residues. The germline CDR1 and CDR2 sequences are SEHNR and FQNEAQ (reference sequence). With V trimmed by 4 bases and J by 3 bases, 5 bases remained unmatched. The DNA of the CDR3 is TGTGCCAGCAGCTACGGACAGGGGGCCTACTACGAGCAGTACTTC. Amino acid sequence: CASSYGQGAYYEQYF.

In its sample, this clone ranks as medium-sized. The chain couples TRBV7-9 to TRBJ1-2, with D tentatively TRBD1 (6 bases). The CDR3 totals 14 residues. From germline, CDR1 is SEHNR and CDR2 FQNEAQ (reference sequence). Trimming removed 1 base from V and 8 bases from J, with 14 bases in between. CDR3 sequence: CASSLDQGPGGYTF. For the CDR3, the DNA is TGTGCCAGCAGCTTAGATCAGGGGCCGGGAGGCTACACCTTC.

The chain is built from TRBV27 and TRBJ2-7, with 9 bases fitting TRBD2. The germline V gene has CDR1 MNHEY and CDR2 SMNVEV (reference sequence). The CDR3 covers 16 residues. Germline trimming cut 5 bases from V and 0 bases from J; bases unmatched to any gene: 8. As DNA, the CDR3 is TGTGCCAGCAGTCCATGGGCTAGCGGGACCTCCTACGAGCAGTACTTC. Translating it yields CASSPWASGTSYEQYF.

The V gene is TRBV9, the J gene TRBJ2-1; tentative D call: TRBD1 (5 bases). Trimming removed 0 bases at V and 7 bases at J, with 17 bases between. The CDR3 has 16 residues. The V gene's germline CDR1 is SGDLS and CDR2 YYNGEE. The DNA of the CDR3 is TGTGCCAGCAGCGTAGCTGGGGCACTAATAGAGAATGAGCAGTTCTTC. Protein sequence: CASSVAGALIENEQFF.

The chain joins TRBV9 to TRBJ1-4; D is ambiguous. Trimming stripped 0 bases from V and 0 bases from J, with 3 bases between. Germline lookup yields CDR1 SGDLS and CDR2 YYNGEE. This CDR3 region has 14 residues. The CDR3 region has the DNA TGTGCCAGCAGCGTAGCTGCAACTAATGAAAAACTGTTTTTT. Translated: CASSVAATNEKLFF. Full variable domain (missing parts from reference TRBV9 and TRBJ1-4): DSGVTQTPKHLITATGQRVTLRCSPRSGDLSVYWYQQSLDQGLQFLIQYYNGEERAKGNILERFSAQQFPDLHSELNLSSLELGDSALYFCASSVAATNEKLFFGSGTQLSVL.